This entry features one T cell receptor (beta chain) sequence. What it binds is unknown. CDR3 length: 16 amino acids. Germline CDR1 reads MNHEY; CDR2 reads SMNVEV (reference sequence). The J segment lost 2 bases and the V segment lost 6 bases, leaving 11 bases of the junction unmatched. Sequenced by immunoSEQ multiplex PCR; TCRdb stores in-frame clones only, minus some. The repertoire holds 20,000 to 25,000 clones, with more than 75% as singletons. This sample is part of a study of OX40 agonist ivuxolimab in advanced cancers. As for the study in general: It was ivuxolimab, an agonistic anti-OX40 (CD134) antibody, that patients were treated with. Those enrolled were less than 85% male, with a mean age of 60 years and ages from roughly 20 to 85. Study-wide results and limits: Clonal expansion was among the lowest in partial responders at 0.1-3.0 mg/kg, especially CD8+. Both CD4+ and CD8+ T cell populations in blood had undergone clonal expansion by week 6 at 0.1 to 3.0 mg/kg.

The chain joins TRBV27 to TRBJ2-7; TRBD2 matches 9 bases. This specimen consisted of CD4+ or CD8+ T cells sorted from blood, obtained in a trial of the OX40 agonist ivuxolimab. The clonotype originates from an adult with an advanced solid tumor such as melanoma, head and neck, liver or kidney cancer. CDR3 amino acids: CASSRWWTSDTYEQYF. The CDR3 DNA is TGTGCCAGCAGCCGATGGTGGACTAGCGACACCTACGAGCAGTACTTC.